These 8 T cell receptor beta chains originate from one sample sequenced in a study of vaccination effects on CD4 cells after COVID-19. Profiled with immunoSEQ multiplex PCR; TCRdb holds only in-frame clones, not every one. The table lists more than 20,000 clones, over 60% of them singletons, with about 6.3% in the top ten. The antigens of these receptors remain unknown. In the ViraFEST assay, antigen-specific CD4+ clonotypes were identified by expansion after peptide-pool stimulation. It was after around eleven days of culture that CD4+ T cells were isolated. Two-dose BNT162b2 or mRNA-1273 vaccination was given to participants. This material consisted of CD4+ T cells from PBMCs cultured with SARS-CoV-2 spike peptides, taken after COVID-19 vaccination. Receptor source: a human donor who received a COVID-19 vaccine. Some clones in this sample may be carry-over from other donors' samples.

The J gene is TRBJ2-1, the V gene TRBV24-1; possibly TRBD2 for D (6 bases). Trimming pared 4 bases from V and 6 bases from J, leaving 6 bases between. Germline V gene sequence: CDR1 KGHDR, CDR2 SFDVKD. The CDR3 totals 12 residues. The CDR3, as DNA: TGTGCCACCAGTGAGGAGGGCAATGAGCAGTTCTTC. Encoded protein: CATSEEGNEQFF.

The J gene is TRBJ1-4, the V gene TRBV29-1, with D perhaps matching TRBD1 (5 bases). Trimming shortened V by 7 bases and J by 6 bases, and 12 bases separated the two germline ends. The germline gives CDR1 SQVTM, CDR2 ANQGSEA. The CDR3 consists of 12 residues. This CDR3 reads CSAGDGYEKLFF. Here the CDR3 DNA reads TGCAGCGCCGGGGACGGATATGAAAAACTGTTTTTT.

CDR3 nucleotide sequence: TGTGCCAGCAGACTCTACCGGGACAGGGTATCTGATACGCAGTATTTT. It translates to CASRLYRDRVSDTQYF. The chain uses TRBV27 and TRBJ2-3, with TRBD1 identical over 9 bases. Germline CDR1 and CDR2: MNHEY and SMNVEV (reference sequence). V lost 6 bases, J lost 6 bases, and 13 bases stayed unmatched. The CDR3 covers 16 residues.

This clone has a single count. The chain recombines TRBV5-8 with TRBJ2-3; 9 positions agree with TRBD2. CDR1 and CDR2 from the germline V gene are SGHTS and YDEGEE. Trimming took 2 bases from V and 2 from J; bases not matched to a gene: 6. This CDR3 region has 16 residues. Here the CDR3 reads CASSFGASGATDTQYF. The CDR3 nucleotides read TGTGCCAGCAGCTTCGGGGCTAGCGGGGCCACAGATACGCAGTATTTT.

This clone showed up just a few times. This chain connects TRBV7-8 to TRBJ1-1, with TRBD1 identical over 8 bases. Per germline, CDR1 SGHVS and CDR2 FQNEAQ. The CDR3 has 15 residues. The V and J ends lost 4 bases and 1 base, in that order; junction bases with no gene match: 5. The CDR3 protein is CASSSQGAANTEAFF. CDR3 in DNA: TGTGCCAGCAGCTCGCAGGGGGCAGCGAACACTGAAGCTTTCTTT.

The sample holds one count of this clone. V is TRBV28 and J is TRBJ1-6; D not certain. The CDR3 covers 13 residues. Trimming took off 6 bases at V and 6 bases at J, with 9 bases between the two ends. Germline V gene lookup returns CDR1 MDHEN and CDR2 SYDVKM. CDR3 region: CASRLGSNSPLHF. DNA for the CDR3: TGTGCCAGCAGACTCGGGAGTAATTCACCCCTCCACTTT. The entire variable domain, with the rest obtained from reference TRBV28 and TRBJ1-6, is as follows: DVKVTQSSRYLVKRTGEKVFLECVQDMDHENMFWYRQDPGLGLRLIYFSYDVKMKEKGDIPEGYSVSREKKERFSLILESASTNQTSMYLCASRLGSNSPLHFGNGTRLTVT.

The CDR3 sequence: CASSGGQGASGNTIYF. The CDR3 nucleotides are TGTGCCAGCAGCGGGGGACAGGGGGCTTCAGGAAACACCATATATTTT. The chain has TRBV7-2 and TRBJ1-3; 12 bases align to TRBD1. CDR1 is SGHTA, CDR2 FQGNSA, per germline. J was trimmed by 4 bases and V by 5 bases; bases with no gene match: 6. This CDR3 comprises 16 residues.

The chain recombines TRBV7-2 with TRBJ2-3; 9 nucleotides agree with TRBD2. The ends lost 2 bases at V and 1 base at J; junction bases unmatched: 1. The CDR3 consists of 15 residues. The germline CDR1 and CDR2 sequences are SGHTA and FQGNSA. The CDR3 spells CASSLTSGRTDTQYF. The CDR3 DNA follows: TGTGCCAGCAGCTTAACTAGCGGGCGCACAGATACGCAGTATTTT.